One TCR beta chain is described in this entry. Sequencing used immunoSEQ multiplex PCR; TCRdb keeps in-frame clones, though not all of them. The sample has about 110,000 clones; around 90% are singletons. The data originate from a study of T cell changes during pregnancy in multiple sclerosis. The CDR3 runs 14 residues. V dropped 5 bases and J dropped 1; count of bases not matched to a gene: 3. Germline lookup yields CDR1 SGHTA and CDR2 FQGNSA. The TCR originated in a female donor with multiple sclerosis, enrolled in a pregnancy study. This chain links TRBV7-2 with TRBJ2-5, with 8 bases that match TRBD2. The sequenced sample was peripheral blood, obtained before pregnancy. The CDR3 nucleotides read TGTGCCAGCAGCCGACTAGCGTCCCAAGAGACCCAGTACTTC. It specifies CASSRLASQETQYF.